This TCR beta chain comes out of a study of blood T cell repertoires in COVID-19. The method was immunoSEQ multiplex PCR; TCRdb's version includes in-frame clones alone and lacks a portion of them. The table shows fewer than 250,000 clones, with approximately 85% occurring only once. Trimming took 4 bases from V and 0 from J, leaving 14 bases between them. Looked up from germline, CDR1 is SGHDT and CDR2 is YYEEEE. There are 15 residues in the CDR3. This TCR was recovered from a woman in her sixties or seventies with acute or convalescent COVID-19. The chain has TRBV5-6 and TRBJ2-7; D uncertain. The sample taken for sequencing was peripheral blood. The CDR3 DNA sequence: TGTGCCAGCAGCGAGGCGGCACGCACCTCCTACGAGCAGTACTTC. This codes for CASSEAARTSYEQYF. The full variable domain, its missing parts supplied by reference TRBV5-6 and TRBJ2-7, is DAGVTQSPTHLIKTRGQQVTLRCSPKSGHDTVSWYQQALGQGPQFIFQYYEEEERQRGNFPDRFSGHQFPNYSSELNVNALLLGDSALYLCASSEAARTSYEQYFGPGTRLTVT.